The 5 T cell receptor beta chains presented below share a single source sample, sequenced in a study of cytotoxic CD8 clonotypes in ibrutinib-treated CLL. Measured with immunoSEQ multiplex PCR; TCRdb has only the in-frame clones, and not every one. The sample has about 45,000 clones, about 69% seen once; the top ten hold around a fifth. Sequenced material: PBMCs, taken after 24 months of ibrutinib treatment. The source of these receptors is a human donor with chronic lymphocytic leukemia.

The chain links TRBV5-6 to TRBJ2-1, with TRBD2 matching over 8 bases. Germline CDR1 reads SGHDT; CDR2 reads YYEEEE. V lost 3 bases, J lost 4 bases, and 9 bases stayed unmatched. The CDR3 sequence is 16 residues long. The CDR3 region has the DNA TGTGCCAGCAGCTGGGGGCGGACTAGCTTGTACAATGAGCAGTTCTTC. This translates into CASSWGRTSLYNEQFF.

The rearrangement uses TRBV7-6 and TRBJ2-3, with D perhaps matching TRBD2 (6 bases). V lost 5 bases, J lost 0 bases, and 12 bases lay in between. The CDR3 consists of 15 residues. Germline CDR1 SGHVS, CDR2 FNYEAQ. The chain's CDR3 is CASSALGGSTDTQYF. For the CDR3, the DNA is TGTGCCAGCAGCGCCCTGGGGGGTAGCACAGATACGCAGTATTTT.

CDR3 protein: CASSYEGQVSATQYF. In DNA, the CDR3 is TGTGCCAGCAGTTACGAGGGACAGGTATCGGCGACCCAGTACTTC. The rearrangement joins TRBV6-5 to TRBJ2-5, with 8 bases fitting TRBD1. V dropped 2 bases and J dropped 7; count of bases not matched to a gene: 9. The germline V gene has CDR1 MNHEY and CDR2 SVGAGI. The CDR3 has 15 amino acids.

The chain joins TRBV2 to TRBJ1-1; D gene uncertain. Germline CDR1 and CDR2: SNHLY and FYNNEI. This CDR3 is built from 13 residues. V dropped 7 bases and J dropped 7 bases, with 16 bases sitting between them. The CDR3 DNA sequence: TGTGCCAGCATTTTAAACCCGTTTCGTGAAGCTTTCTTT. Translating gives CASILNPFREAFF.

The CDR3 coding sequence is TGTGCCAGTAGTCTGCGGCACACGGACTCCTACGAGCAGTACTTC. It encodes CASSLRHTDSYEQYF. This chain joins TRBV19 and TRBJ2-7; D not certain. The germline V gene has CDR1 LNHDA and CDR2 SQIVND (reference sequence). Trimming took 5 bases from V and 0 from J, leaving 14 bases between them. This CDR3 has 15 residues.